This section outlines one T cell receptor beta chain sequence together with its context. Its antigen is still unknown. Germline assignment: CDR1 MNHNS and CDR2 SASEGT. With V trimmed by 3 bases and J by 4 bases, 6 bases remained unmatched. The CDR3 loop spans 15 amino acids. The data were obtained in a study of long-term antiretroviral therapy in people with HIV. General study points: Diversity remained lower than transplant donor controls, even though it increased after ART. Within the repertoire, clones expanded before ART were dominant at all time points.

Assay version v3.0 of immunoSEQ was used, and it was run at survey level. The target of sequencing was about 35,000-50,000 T-cell genomes per sample. Using immunoSEQ multiplex PCR, the repertoire was profiled, and TCRdb retains in-frame clones only, with some absent. The data show over 25,000 clones, 75% to 90% seen once. This receptor was obtained from a man aged 30 to 39 with HIV. This chain links TRBV6-1 with TRBJ2-3, with TRBD1 matching over 8 bases. Sequenced material: unsorted PBMCs, taken almost 2.9 years after starting antiretroviral therapy. The CDR3 sequence is CASSDRTGWADTQYF. The CDR3 DNA reads TGTGCCAGCAGTGACCGGACAGGGTGGGCAGATACGCAGTATTTT.